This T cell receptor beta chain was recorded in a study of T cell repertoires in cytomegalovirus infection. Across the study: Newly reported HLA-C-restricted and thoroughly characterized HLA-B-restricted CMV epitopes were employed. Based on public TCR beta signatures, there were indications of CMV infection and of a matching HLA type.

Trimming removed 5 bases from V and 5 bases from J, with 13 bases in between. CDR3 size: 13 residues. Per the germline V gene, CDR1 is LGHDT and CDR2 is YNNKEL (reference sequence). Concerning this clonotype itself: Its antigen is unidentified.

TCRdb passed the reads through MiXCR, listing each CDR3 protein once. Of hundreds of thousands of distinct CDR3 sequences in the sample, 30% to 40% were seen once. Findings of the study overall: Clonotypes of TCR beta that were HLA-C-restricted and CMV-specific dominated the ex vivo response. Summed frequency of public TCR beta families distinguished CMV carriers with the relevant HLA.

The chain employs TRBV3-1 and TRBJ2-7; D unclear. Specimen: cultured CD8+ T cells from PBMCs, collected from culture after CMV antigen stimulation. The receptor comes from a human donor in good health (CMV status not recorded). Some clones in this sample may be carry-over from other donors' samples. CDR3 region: CASSYGRVDEQYV. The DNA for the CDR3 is TGTGCCAGCAGCTATGGAAGGGTGGACGAGCAGTACGTC.